Presented here are 16 T cell receptor beta chains from one specimen sequenced in a study of graft-versus-host responses after intestinal transplantation. Their cognate antigens are unknown. Profiled with immunoSEQ multiplex PCR; TCRdb holds only in-frame clones, not every one. The sample holds more than 100,000 clones, 80% to 95% seen once. The source was unstimulated CD4+ T cells sorted from spleen or lymph node cells, collected before intestinal transplant. The source is a human donor who received an intestinal transplant.

The chain has TRBV20-1 and TRBJ1-2, with D uncertain. Germline V gene sequence: CDR1 DFQATT, CDR2 SNEGSKA (reference sequence). The CDR3 contains 11 residues. V was pared by 2 bases and J by 7 bases, with 8 bases between. The CDR3 sequence: CSARRGLGYTF. The CDR3, as DNA: TGCAGTGCTAGACGCGGGCTTGGCTACACCTTC.

The DNA for the CDR3 is TGTGCCAGCAGCTTAGCGGGAGCGGACTACGAGCAGTACTTC. It codes for CASSLAGADYEQYF. This chain links TRBV5-4 with TRBJ2-7; 8 bases are a match to TRBD2. The V gene's germline CDR1 is SGHNT and CDR2 YYREEE (reference sequence). The V and J ends lost 2 bases and 3 bases, in that order; junction bases with no gene match: 4. The CDR3 is 14 amino acids.

The chain uses TRBV6-5 and TRBJ1-4; 9 positions match TRBD1. CDR3 length: 15 residues. Germline CDR1 and CDR2: MNHEY and SVGAGI. V was pared by 4 bases and J by 7 bases, with 7 bases of the junction left unmatched. CDR3 sequence reads: CASSSPGTGSEKLFF. In nucleotides, the CDR3 is TGTGCCAGCAGTTCCCCCGGGACAGGGAGTGAAAAACTGTTTTTT.

CDR3 residues: CASSLAGAAGGYTF. The CDR3 coding sequence is TGCGCCAGCAGCTTGGCAGGGGCGGCTGGTGGCTACACCTTC. The chain joins TRBV5-1 to TRBJ1-2, with D perhaps matching TRBD1 (6 bases). The length of the CDR3 is 14 residues. Per germline, CDR1 SGHRS and CDR2 YFSETQ. Trimming took off 0 bases at V and 7 bases at J, with 13 bases between the two ends.

The genes are TRBV6-5 and TRBJ2-3; D remains unclear. In germline, CDR1 is MNHEY, CDR2 SVGAGI. CDR3 length equals 13 residues. V lost 5 bases and J lost 2, with 8 bases in between. As DNA, the CDR3 is TGTGCCAGCAGTGAAGGGTCCACAGATACGCAGTATTTT. This gives the protein CASSEGSTDTQYF.

This chain uses TRBV6-1 with TRBJ2-7; D may match TRBD1 or TRBD2 (5 bases each). V dropped 6 bases and J dropped 5 bases, with 17 bases sitting between them. The CDR3 has 14 residues. Germline V gene sequence: CDR1 MNHNS, CDR2 SASEGT. The chain's CDR3 is CASRLRGSSHEQYF. DNA of the CDR3: TGTGCCAGCAGACTCCGGGGCAGTAGCCACGAGCAGTACTTC.

The chain carries TRBV2 and TRBJ1-2; D is unresolved. Germline assignment: CDR1 SNHLY and CDR2 FYNNEI. CDR3 size: 15 residues. Trimming left V 3 bases short and J 2 bases short, with 13 bases between. The chain's CDR3 is CASSDLRRSNYGYTF. The CDR3 DNA follows: TGTGCCAGCAGTGATCTTCGGAGATCGAACTATGGCTACACCTTC.

V gene TRBV21-1 combines with J gene TRBJ1-2. TRBV21-1 is termed a pseudogene. The CDR3 is 10 amino acids. CDR3 DNA sequence: TGTGCCAGCAGACCCTATGGCTACACCTTC. Translating gives CASRPYGYTF.

This rearrangement joins TRBV27 to TRBJ1-2; 7 nucleotides match TRBD1. The germline V gene has CDR1 MNHEY and CDR2 SMNVEV (reference sequence). J gave up 0 bases and V 6 bases, and 4 bases lay outside the gene matches. The CDR3 loop spans 14 amino acids. As DNA, the CDR3 is TGTGCCAGCAGACAGACAGGGTCTAACTATGGCTACACCTTC. Protein product: CASRQTGSNYGYTF.

This clone has a single count. One end of the junction is discordant with germline, which a read error may explain. The chain is built from TRBV7-7 and TRBJ2-5; D might be TRBD1 (5 bases). There are 14 residues in the CDR3. Germline CDR1 is SSHAT and CDR2 is FNYEAQ (reference sequence). Here the CDR3 DNA reads TGTGCTAGCAGCGCAGTAAATTGGGGCGAGACCCAGTACTTC. Protein product: CASSAVNWGETQYF.

The chain links TRBV5-7 to TRBJ1-1, with D perhaps TRBD1 (6 bases). TRBV5-7 is noted as an ORF with a role that remains uncertain. CDR3 length equals 18 residues. Deletions cut 0 bases from V and 1 base from J, with 19 bases between. The CDR3 DNA follows: TGTGCCAGCAGCTTGGGAGTGAGCAGGGGAAGAACGAACACTGAAGCTTTCTTT. Translated, it gives CASSLGVSRGRTNTEAFF.

This chain connects TRBV5-4 to TRBJ2-5, with 11 bases fitting TRBD2. Trimming removed 3 bases from V and 4 bases from J; junction bases left unmatched: 8. The germline V gene has CDR1 SGHNT and CDR2 YYREEE (reference sequence). CDR3 length: 16 amino acids. The DNA for the CDR3 is TGTGCCAGCAGCTGGCAACTAGCGGGAGCCACAGAGACCCAGTACTTC. It codes for CASSWQLAGATETQYF.

Note on this clone: Other DNA sequences in the sample encode the same CDR3. The chain combines TRBV4-1 with TRBJ1-5; possible D gene TRBD1, 5 bases. From germline, CDR1 is MGHRA and CDR2 YSYEKL. The CDR3 totals 18 residues. The V gene lost 0 bases and the J gene lost 4 bases, with 19 bases spanning the gap. The CDR3 DNA follows: TGCGCCAGCAGCCAAGATCTCGGGGGAGGGCGCGTAAATCAGCCCCAGCATTTT. It encodes CASSQDLGGGRVNQPQHF.

The chain joins TRBV2 to TRBJ2-6; D is uncertain. The CDR3 is 16 residues long. Germline-derived CDR1 and CDR2 are SNHLY and FYNNEI. Trimming removed 0 bases from V and 2 bases from J, with 8 bases in between. The CDR3 reads CASSEAFRTGANVLTF. For the CDR3, the DNA is TGTGCCAGCAGTGAAGCGTTTAGAACTGGGGCCAACGTCCTGACTTTC.

V gene TRBV5-6 combines with J gene TRBJ2-3; D perhaps matches TRBD2 (5 bases). V lost 2 bases to trimming and J lost 2 bases, with 12 bases between them. The germline V gene has CDR1 SGHDT and CDR2 YYEEEE. CDR3 length: 15 amino acids. The CDR3 nucleotides read TGTGCCAGCAGCTTCGGCGGGCTTAACACAGATACGCAGTATTTT. Translation gives CASSFGGLNTDTQYF. Based on the CDR3 plus reference TRBV5-6 and TRBJ2-3, the full variable domain is DAGVTQSPTHLIKTRGQQVTLRCSPKSGHDTVSWYQQALGQGPQFIFQYYEEEERQRGNFPDRFSGHQFPNYSSELNVNALLLGDSALYLCASSFGGLNTDTQYFGPGTRLTVL.

V is TRBV7-6 and J is TRBJ1-5; TRBD1 is a possible D gene (5 bases). V lost 9 bases to trimming and J lost 0 bases, with 18 bases between them. The germline V gene encodes CDR1 SGHVS and CDR2 FNYEAQ. The CDR3 contains 16 residues. CDR3 coding DNA: TGTGCCAGGGGGCGGAGGGGAGCGTATAGCAATCAGCCCCAGCATTTT. This encodes CARGRRGAYSNQPQHF.